This entry lists 4 T cell receptor beta chains sequenced from one sample in a study of cytotoxic CD8 clonotypes in ibrutinib-treated CLL (dated by TCRdb to about 2021). The library came from the immunoSEQ multiplex PCR assay. TCRdb holds this immuneACCESS table with in-frame rearrangements only. Some clones are missing; in checked studies, unresolved V genes explain under half, and the rest has no known cause. The sample table holds about 130,000 clones, of which 80% to 90% were seen once. The ten largest clones capture 3% to 4% of the sample. The time point label, read with the paper, signifies: around 25 months on ibrutinib. The source material was PBMCs, sampled after 24 months of ibrutinib treatment. The receptors stem from a human donor with chronic lymphocytic leukemia.

This rearrangement joins TRBV30 to TRBJ1-5; 8 bases map to TRBD1. This CDR3 comprises 13 residues. Trimming cost V 0 bases and J 7 bases; bases outside gene matches: 2. CDR1 is GTSNPN, CDR2 SVGIG, per germline (reference sequence). The CDR3 DNA sequence: TGTGCCTGGAGTGTAGACAGGGGACAGCCCCAGCATTTT. This encodes CAWSVDRGQPQHF.

The V call is TRBV19, the J call TRBJ2-7; the match to TRBD2 covers 9 bases. With 1 base clipped from V and 2 bases from J, the junction kept 3 bases outside the gene matches. Looked up from germline, CDR1 is LNHDA and CDR2 is SQIVND (reference sequence). The CDR3 has 15 amino acids. The CDR3: CASSIVAGETYEQYF. The CDR3 bases are TGTGCCAGTAGTATAGTAGCGGGGGAAACCTACGAGCAGTACTTC.

The chain employs TRBV4-3 and TRBJ1-1; TRBD1 aligns across 9 bases. The length of the CDR3 is 15 residues. Trimming took 4 bases from V and 5 from J; bases not matched to a gene: 8. Per germline, CDR1 LGHNA and CDR2 YSLEER. The CDR3 loop reads CASSPVADRGTEAFF. In DNA, the CDR3 is TGCGCCAGCAGCCCGGTTGCGGACAGGGGAACTGAAGCTTTCTTT.

CDR3 residues: CASSPLGVGGAGNSPLHF. The CDR3 nucleotides are TGCGCCAGCAGCCCCCTTGGCGTCGGGGGCGCGGGTAATTCACCCCTCCACTTT. This rearrangement joins TRBV5-1 to TRBJ1-6; tentative D call: TRBD1 (6 bases). The CDR3 is 18 residues long. Between the trimmed V and J ends, which lost 4 bases and 6 bases, there was a span of 23 bases. Looked up from germline, CDR1 is SGHRS and CDR2 is YFSETQ. The full variable domain, with the rest looked up from reference TRBV5-1 and TRBJ1-6, is KAGVTQTPRYLIKTRGQQVTLSCSPISGHRSVSWYQQTPGQGLQFLFEYFSETQRNKGNFPGRFSGRQFSNSRSEMNVSTLELGDSALYLCASSPLGVGGAGNSPLHFGNGTRLTVT.